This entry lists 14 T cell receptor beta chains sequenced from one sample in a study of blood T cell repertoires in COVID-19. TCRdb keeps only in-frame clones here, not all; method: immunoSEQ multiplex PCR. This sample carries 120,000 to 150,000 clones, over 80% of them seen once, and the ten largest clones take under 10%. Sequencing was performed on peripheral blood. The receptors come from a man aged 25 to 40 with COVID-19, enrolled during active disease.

The CDR3 sequence: CASSSEGTGNREQYF. The CDR3 bases are TGTGCCAGCAGCTCCGAAGGGACAGGGAACCGCGAGCAGTACTTC. The rearrangement links TRBV7-2 to TRBJ2-7, with 9 bases aligning to TRBD1. Per germline, CDR1 SGHTA and CDR2 FQGNSA. Losses at the gene ends were 4 bases for V and 6 bases for J; bases not matched to a gene: 10. This CDR3 spans 15 amino acids.

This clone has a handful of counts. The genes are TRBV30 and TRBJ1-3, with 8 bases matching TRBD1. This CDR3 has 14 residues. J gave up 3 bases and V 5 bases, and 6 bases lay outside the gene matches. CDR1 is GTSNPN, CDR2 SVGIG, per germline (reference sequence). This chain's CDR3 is CAWAQGASGNTIYF. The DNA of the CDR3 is TGTGCCTGGGCGCAGGGGGCAAGTGGAAACACCATATATTTT.

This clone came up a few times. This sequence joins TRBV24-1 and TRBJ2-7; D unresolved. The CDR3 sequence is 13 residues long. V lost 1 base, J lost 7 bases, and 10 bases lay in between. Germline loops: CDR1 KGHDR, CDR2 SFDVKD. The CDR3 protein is CATSDFVADEQYF. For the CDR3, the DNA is TGTGCCACCAGTGATTTTGTGGCAGATGAGCAGTACTTC.

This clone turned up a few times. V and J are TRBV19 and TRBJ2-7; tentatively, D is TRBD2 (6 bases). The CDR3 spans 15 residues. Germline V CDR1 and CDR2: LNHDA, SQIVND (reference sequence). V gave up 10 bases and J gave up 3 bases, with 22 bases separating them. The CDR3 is CATKGERRGVYEQYF. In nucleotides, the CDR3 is TGTGCCACAAAAGGGGAGAGGAGGGGAGTCTACGAGCAGTACTTC.

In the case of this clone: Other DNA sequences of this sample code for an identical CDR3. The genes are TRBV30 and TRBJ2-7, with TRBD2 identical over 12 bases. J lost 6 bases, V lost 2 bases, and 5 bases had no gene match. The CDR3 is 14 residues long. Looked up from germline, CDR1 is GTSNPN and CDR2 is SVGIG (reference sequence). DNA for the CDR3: TGTGCCTGGAGTAAAGGACTAGCGGGACTCGAGCAGTACTTC. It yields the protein CAWSKGLAGLEQYF.

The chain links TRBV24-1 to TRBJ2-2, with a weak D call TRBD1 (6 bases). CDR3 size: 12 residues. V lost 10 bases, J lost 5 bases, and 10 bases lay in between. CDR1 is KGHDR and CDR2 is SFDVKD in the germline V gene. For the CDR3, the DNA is TGTGCCACAACAGGGATGACCGGGGAGCTGTTTTTT. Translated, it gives CATTGMTGELFF.

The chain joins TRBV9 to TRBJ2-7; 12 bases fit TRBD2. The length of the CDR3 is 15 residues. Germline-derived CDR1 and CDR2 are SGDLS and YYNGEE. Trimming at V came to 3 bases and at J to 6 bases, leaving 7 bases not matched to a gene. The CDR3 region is CASSARLAGDREQYF. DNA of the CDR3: TGTGCCAGCAGCGCCCGACTAGCGGGAGATCGCGAGCAGTACTTC. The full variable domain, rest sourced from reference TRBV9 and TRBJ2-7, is DSGVTQTPKHLITATGQRVTLRCSPRSGDLSVYWYQQSLDQGLQFLIQYYNGEERAKGNILERFSAQQFPDLHSELNLSSLELGDSALYFCASSARLAGDREQYFGPGTRLTVT.

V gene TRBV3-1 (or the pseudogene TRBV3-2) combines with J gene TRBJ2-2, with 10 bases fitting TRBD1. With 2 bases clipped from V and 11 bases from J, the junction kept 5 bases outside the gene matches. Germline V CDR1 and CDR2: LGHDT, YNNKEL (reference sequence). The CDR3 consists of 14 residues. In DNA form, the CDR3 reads TGTGCCAGCAGCCAACGTGACAGGGGGCGCGAGCTGTTTTTT. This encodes CASSQRDRGRELFF.

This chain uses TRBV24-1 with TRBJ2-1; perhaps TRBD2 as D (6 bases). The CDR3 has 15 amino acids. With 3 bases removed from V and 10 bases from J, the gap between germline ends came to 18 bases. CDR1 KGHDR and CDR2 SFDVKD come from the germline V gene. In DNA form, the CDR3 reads TGTGCCACCAGTGATGGACTTTCGGACTACCAGGAGCAGTTCTTC. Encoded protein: CATSDGLSDYQEQFF.

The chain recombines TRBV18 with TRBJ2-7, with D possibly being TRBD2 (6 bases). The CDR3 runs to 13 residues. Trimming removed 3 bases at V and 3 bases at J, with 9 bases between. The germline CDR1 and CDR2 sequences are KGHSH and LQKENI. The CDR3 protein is CASSPGLNYEQYF. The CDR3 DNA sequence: TGTGCCAGCTCACCGGGACTTAACTACGAGCAGTACTTC.

The CDR3 loop is CASSPDGTGVGQPQHF. The CDR3 coding sequence is TGCGCCAGCAGCCCGGATGGGACAGGGGTTGGGCAGCCCCAGCATTTT. The chain joins TRBV5-1 to TRBJ1-5; 10 bases agree with TRBD1. V lost 4 bases and J lost 7; bases outside the gene matches: 11. Looked up from germline, CDR1 is SGHRS and CDR2 is YFSETQ. CDR3 length equals 16 residues.

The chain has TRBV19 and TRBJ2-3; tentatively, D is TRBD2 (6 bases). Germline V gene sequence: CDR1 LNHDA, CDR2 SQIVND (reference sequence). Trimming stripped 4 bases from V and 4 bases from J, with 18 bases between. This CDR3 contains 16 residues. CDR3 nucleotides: TGTGCCAGTAGTACGGGAGAAGTCTACGGGGCAGATACGCAGTATTTT. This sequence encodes CASSTGEVYGADTQYF.

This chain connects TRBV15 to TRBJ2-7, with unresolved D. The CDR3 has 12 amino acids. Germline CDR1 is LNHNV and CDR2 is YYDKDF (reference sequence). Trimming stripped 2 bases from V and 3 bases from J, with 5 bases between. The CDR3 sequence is CATSRSDYEQYF. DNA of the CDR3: TGTGCCACCAGCAGATCAGACTACGAGCAGTACTTC.

The CDR3 bases are TGTGCCACCGGTAGCGTCTCTAGCACAGATACGCAGTATTTT. It encodes CATGSVSSTDTQYF. J is TRBJ2-3 and V is TRBV24-1, with D tentatively TRBD2 (5 bases). V lost 9 bases and J 0 bases, leaving 12 bases between the germline ends. This CDR3 has 14 residues. From germline, CDR1 is KGHDR and CDR2 SFDVKD.